This record covers a single TCR beta chain. Because the CDR3's place on the DNA is in doubt, the DNA is left out and the CDR3 is given as listed by TCRdb. Participant-reported clinical history was the basis for cohort assignment. These data belong to a study of blood T cell repertoires in COVID-19. Study context: The United States, Italy and Spain supplied acute and convalescent COVID-19 samples.

A total of 13 residues make up the CDR3, ends included. Original data processing: Amplification of reference gene primers provided the estimated nucleated cell counts. Libraries were prepared by immunoSEQ multiplex PCR; TCRdb keeps only in-frame clonotypes and omits some of them. That table gives V, J and clone size, and the DNA gave D and trimming. Among some 260,000 clones listed, about 80% were seen once. The chain links TRBV12-3 or TRBV12-4 to TRBJ1-5. This receptor was identified in a man aged 30 to 45 with acute COVID-19. Sequenced: PBMCs or T cells enriched from blood (not recorded which). The CDR3 sequence: CASSSSGDQPQHF.